Presented here are 20 T cell receptor beta chains from one specimen sequenced in a study of Tregs in tolerant kidney transplant recipients. TCRdb keeps only in-frame clones here, not all; method: immunoSEQ multiplex PCR. The repertoire holds about 240,000 clones, with more than 65% as singletons. The material sequenced was CD4+ T cells from blood. These receptor sequences come from a human donor in good health.

The V gene is TRBV6-6, the J gene TRBJ1-5; D is unresolved. Trimming left V 0 bases short and J 0 bases short, with 6 bases between. CDR1 is MNHNY, CDR2 SVGAGI, per germline (reference sequence). The CDR3 sequence is 15 residues long. This chain's CDR3 is CASSYSAYSNQPQHF. CDR3 nucleotides: TGTGCCAGCAGTTACTCGGCGTATAGCAATCAGCCCCAGCATTTT.

The chain has TRBV9 and TRBJ1-6, with 9 bases matching TRBD1. J was trimmed by 4 bases and V by 3 bases; bases with no gene match: 5. Germline V gene lookup returns CDR1 SGDLS and CDR2 YYNGEE. This CDR3 region has 16 residues. CDR3 nucleotide sequence: TGTGCCAGCAGCGCAACAGGGGGCGAGTATAATTCACCCCTCCACTTT. Translated, it gives CASSATGGEYNSPLHF.

V gene TRBV6-5 combines with J gene TRBJ2-3; 12 bases are shared with TRBD2. The CDR3 totals 16 residues. Germline V gene data show CDR1 as MNHEY and CDR2 as SVGAGI. J gave up 3 bases and V 4 bases, and 5 bases lay outside the gene matches. The CDR3 DNA sequence: TGTGCCAGCAGTTTGCTAGCGGGGGGGCGAACAGATACGCAGTATTTT. This translates into CASSLLAGGRTDTQYF.

The CDR3 nucleotides are TGCGCCAGCAGCCGCGAGGGGCAGGGAACGGGGCAGTACTTC. This translates into CASSREGQGTGQYF. The gene calls are TRBV5-1 and TRBJ2-7; D possibly uses TRBD1 or TRBD2 (5 bases each). V gave up 4 bases and J gave up 9 bases, with 20 bases separating them. Germline V lookup: CDR1 SGHRS, CDR2 YFSETQ. This CDR3 contains 14 residues.

The gene calls are TRBV5-1 and TRBJ2-1; D could derive from TRBD1 or TRBD2 (5 bases each). The CDR3 has 14 amino acids. CDR1 is SGHRS, CDR2 YFSETQ, per germline. The V and J ends lost 0 bases and 15 bases respectively, with 19 bases between them. CDR3 nucleotide sequence: TGCGCCAGCAGCTTGGACCCTCGGGGCTACTTATGGTTCTTC. Amino acids: CASSLDPRGYLWFF.

The rearrangement links TRBV10-3 to TRBJ2-3; 9 nucleotides align to TRBD1. The CDR3 covers 14 residues. Germline lookup yields CDR1 ENHRY and CDR2 SYGVKD. Unmatched junction bases numbered 6, after V lost 5 bases and J lost 6 bases. The CDR3, as DNA: TGTGCCATCAGTCAAACAGGGGGCGAGGATACGCAGTATTTT. Its translation is CAISQTGGEDTQYF.

The V and J genes are TRBV6-6 and TRBJ1-1; TRBD1 aligns across 8 bases. This CDR3 comprises 13 residues. The V and J ends lost 6 bases and 4 bases, in that order; junction bases with no gene match: 4. The germline V gene encodes CDR1 MNHNY and CDR2 SVGAGI (reference sequence). CDR3 residues: CASRQGASTEAFF. In nucleotides, the CDR3 is TGTGCCAGCAGGCAGGGGGCAAGCACTGAAGCTTTCTTT.

This chain links TRBV29-1 with TRBJ2-3, with 8 positions matching TRBD2. Trimming cost V 4 bases and J 3 bases; bases outside gene matches: 6. The CDR3 loop spans 14 amino acids. In germline, CDR1 is SQVTM, CDR2 ANQGSEA. The DNA for the CDR3 is TGCAGCGTTGGAGGTGGCGGGGGGACAGATACGCAGTATTTT. Translation gives CSVGGGGGTDTQYF.

This clone was seen only once. This sequence joins TRBV6-1 and TRBJ1-2; maybe TRBD1 (5 bases). V was shortened by 1 base and J by 8 bases, with 14 bases between the two germline ends. The CDR3 spans 14 residues. Germline V gene lookup returns CDR1 MNHNS and CDR2 SASEGT. This CDR3 is CASSEGQGRMGYTF. The CDR3 coding sequence is TGTGCCAGCAGTGAAGGGCAGGGACGTATGGGCTACACCTTC.

A single count supports this clone. V is TRBV5-1 and J is TRBJ2-3; 14 positions match TRBD2. Trimming removed 4 bases from V and 3 bases from J; junction bases left unmatched: 4. The germline V gene has CDR1 SGHRS and CDR2 YFSETQ. The CDR3 extends over 16 amino acids. CDR3 nucleotide sequence: TGCGCCAGCAGCCTGGGACTAGCGGGAGAAACAGATACGCAGTATTTT. Translation: CASSLGLAGETDTQYF.

This clone has just one count. This chain uses TRBV7-9 with TRBJ2-3; no clear D. The V end lost 6 bases, the J end lost 0 bases, and 4 bases lay between the germline ends. The CDR3 is made up of 12 amino acids. Looked up from germline, CDR1 is SEHNR and CDR2 is FQNEAQ (reference sequence). CDR3 protein: CASSRSTDTQYF. In nucleotides, the CDR3 is TGTGCCAGCAGTCGTAGCACAGATACGCAGTATTTT.

This chain links TRBV2 with TRBJ1-1; tentatively, D is TRBD1 (6 bases). CDR3 length: 15 amino acids. The germline gives CDR1 SNHLY, CDR2 FYNNEI. Trimming stripped 3 bases from V and 1 base from J, with 12 bases between. The CDR3 DNA is TGTGCCAGCAGTGAGAGGGACACAACGAACACTGAAGCTTTCTTT. It specifies CASSERDTTNTEAFF.

This rearrangement joins TRBV6-1 to TRBJ2-7; 8 bases are a match to TRBD2. Germline trimming cut 0 bases from V and 2 bases from J; bases unmatched to any gene: 3. The CDR3 is 15 amino acids. From germline, CDR1 is MNHNS and CDR2 SASEGT. The CDR3 region has the DNA TGTGCCAGCAGTGAAGCGAGCGGGAGCACCTACGAGCAGTACTTC. Translation gives CASSEASGSTYEQYF.

This chain joins TRBV5-1 and TRBJ2-3, with 11 bases identical to TRBD2. The CDR3 runs to 16 residues. V lost 4 bases to trimming and J lost 2 bases; unmatched junction nucleotides: 6. Germline V gene data show CDR1 as SGHRS and CDR2 as YFSETQ. CDR3 in amino acids: CASSPLTSGNTDTQYF. The CDR3 DNA sequence: TGCGCCAGCAGCCCCCTGACTAGCGGGAACACAGATACGCAGTATTTT.

The chain's CDR3 is CAGSASAGTQYF. The CDR3 region has the DNA TGTGCCGGGTCGGCCAGTGCCGGGACCCAGTACTTC. This chain connects TRBV30 to TRBJ2-5; D uncertain. Germline values: CDR1 GTSNPN, CDR2 SVGIG (reference sequence). V was pared by 8 bases and J by 7 bases, with 17 bases between. The CDR3 runs 12 residues.

V is TRBV21-1 and J is TRBJ2-3. TRBV21-1 is reported as a pseudogene. The CDR3 contains 10 residues. The chain's CDR3 is CGGATDTQYF. DNA of the CDR3: TGTGGGGGGGCCACAGATACGCAGTATTTT.

This chain connects TRBV27 to TRBJ1-5; D not resolved. CDR3 length: 14 amino acids. Between the trimmed V and J ends, which lost 8 bases and 6 bases, there was a span of 17 bases. Germline-derived CDR1 and CDR2 are MNHEY and SMNVEV (reference sequence). CDR3 loop: CASSPSRRIQPQHF. The CDR3 DNA follows: TGTGCCAGCTCCCCGTCGAGACGTATTCAGCCCCAGCATTTT.

This clone was detected once. The chain employs TRBV5-8 and TRBJ1-1, with unresolved D. Trimming took off 3 bases at V and 0 bases at J, with 15 bases between the two ends. Germline V gene lookup returns CDR1 SGHTS and CDR2 YDEGEE. This CDR3 region has 16 residues. The CDR3 DNA sequence: TGTGCCAGCAGCTCCCTTGTTTGGGCCGTGAACACTGAAGCTTTCTTT. It yields the protein CASSSLVWAVNTEAFF.

The chain recombines TRBV6-5 with TRBJ2-3, with D possibly being TRBD1 (6 bases). This CDR3 comprises 16 residues. CDR1 is MNHEY, CDR2 SVGAGI, per germline. The V end lost 0 bases, the J end lost 5 bases, and 15 bases lay between the germline ends. The CDR3 here is CASSYSGAGEQDTQYF. The CDR3 coding sequence is TGTGCCAGCAGTTACTCGGGGGCAGGGGAACAAGATACGCAGTATTTT.

The chain is built from TRBV25-1 and TRBJ2-7, with a possible D match to TRBD1 (5 bases). The CDR3 is 16 residues long. V lost 1 base and J lost 0, with 13 bases in between. The germline CDR1 and CDR2 sequences are MGHDK and SYGVNS. This chain's CDR3 is CASSESIGAGSYEQYF. The CDR3, as DNA: TGTGCCAGCAGTGAATCCATTGGGGCAGGCTCCTACGAGCAGTACTTC.